One sample yielded the 17 T cell receptor delta chains listed below, sequenced in a study of γδ T cells in repeated Plasmodium falciparum infection. Flow sorting of PBMC yielded separate Vgamma9/Vdelta2+ and Vdelta2-negative gammadelta T cell populations for bulk repertoire analysis. TCRdb re-identified clones in the multiplex PCR reads via CATT. The sample consists of 75,000 to 100,000 delta-chain clones, under 1.5% of them appearing once. Sequencing was carried out using gamma-delta T cells from blood. The source of these receptors is a pool of human donors (malaria-infected and uninfected, not separated).

This clone has at least ten counts. The chain recombines TRDV1 with TRDJ1; 8 bases are shared with TRDD2. TCRdb supplies no J gene; here it was assigned by aligning the nucleotide sequence to germline. This CDR3 region has 16 residues. Unmatched junction bases numbered 8, after V lost 2 bases and J lost 3 bases. The germline CDR1 and CDR2 sequences are TSWWSYY and QGS. The CDR3 DNA sequence: TGTGCTCTTGGGGAATCTTCCTACTTTATAGCCGATAAACTCATCTTT. Protein: CALGESSYFIADKLIF.

This clone was seen at least ten times. The V gene is TRDV1, the J gene TRDJ2; 12 bases line up with TRDD3. TCRdb offers no J gene call, so here the DNA was matched to germline to obtain one. This CDR3 is 21 amino acids long. Germline CDR1 is TSWWSYY and CDR2 is QGS. V dropped 0 bases and J dropped 0; count of bases not matched to a gene: 11. The CDR3 DNA sequence: TGTGCTCTTGGGGAACTACCGCTGTACTGGGGGATACAGGCTTTGACAGCACAACTCTTCTTT. Protein product: CALGELPLYWGIQALTAQLFF.

This clone has at least ten counts. TCRdb shows a much larger clone's protein in place of this DNA's translation, and the two differ at residue 8, likely through a read error; the protein shown is translated from the DNA. The V gene is TRDV2, the J gene TRDJ3; 8 nucleotides align to TRDD3. The J gene was not available in TCRdb and was assigned here by matching the DNA to germline segments. With 1 base clipped from V and 0 bases from J, the junction kept 7 bases outside the gene matches. The CDR3 loop spans 19 amino acids. The germline V gene has CDR1 GEAIGNYY and CDR2 EKD. The CDR3 nucleotides are TGTGCCTGTGACACTGGGGGATCCGGGAGCTCCTGGGACACCCGACAGATGTTTTTC. It specifies CACDTGGSGSSWDTRQMFF.

This clone was counted only a few times. This DNA's translation and the protein TCRdb lists, from a much larger clone, do not match at residue 5, likely due to a read error; the protein shown is translated from the DNA. This chain uses TRDV2 with TRDJ1; TRDD3 aligns across 9 bases. The J gene is absent in TCRdb and was assigned here via DNA matching to germline. V gave up 3 bases and J gave up 0 bases; unmatched junction bases: 10. In germline, CDR1 is GEAIGNYY, CDR2 EKD. The length of the CDR3 is 17 residues. The CDR3 region has the DNA TGTGCCTGTGACGTCCTCACTGGGGGACCGTACACCGATAAACTCATCTTT. Its translation: CACDVLTGGPYTDKLIF.

This clone showed up just a few times. TCRdb's protein, taken from a much larger clone, differs from this DNA's translation at residue 10, likely owing to a read error; the protein displayed comes from the DNA. The chain recombines TRDV2 with TRDJ1, with D hard to call. This CDR3 is built from 18 residues. V lost 0 bases and J 0 bases, leaving 19 bases between the germline ends. Germline loops: CDR1 GEAIGNYY, CDR2 EKD. Written as DNA, the CDR3 is TGTGCCTGTGACACCGTAAGTCAAGGGGTAAAGTACACCGATAAACTCATCTTT. Protein: CACDTVSQGVKYTDKLIF.

A remark on this clone: A read error is the likely source, as a far larger clone sits one nucleotide away. Within the sample, other DNA sequences also encode this same CDR3. V usage is TRDV1 and J usage is TRDJ1; tentatively, D is TRDD2 (5 bases). Since TCRdb gives no J gene, matching the DNA to germline was used here to assign it. V dropped 7 bases and J dropped 1 base, with 19 bases sitting between them. In germline, CDR1 is TSWWSYY, CDR2 QGS. The length of the CDR3 is 16 residues. The CDR3 reads CALAPPSHRSTDKLIF. DNA for the CDR3: TGTGCTCTTGCGCCGCCTTCACACCGGAGCACCGATAAACTCATCTTT.

Ten or more counts support this clone. The CDR3: CALGGTTYVPGGYADKLIF. The CDR3 bases are TGTGCTCTTGGGGGCACCACCTACGTGCCCGGGGGATACGCCGATAAACTCATCTTT. V and J are TRDV1 and TRDJ1; 10 positions agree with TRDD3. This CDR3 comprises 19 residues. Trimming cost V 4 bases and J 3 bases; bases outside gene matches: 17. CDR1 is TSWWSYY and CDR2 is QGS in the germline V gene.

This clone was seen a handful of times. A far more abundant clone sits one base away, making this likely a read error. This same CDR3 is encoded by further DNA sequences in the sample. The rearrangement links TRDV1 to TRDJ1; TRDD3 agrees at 7 bases. Here the J gene came from matching the DNA to germline, since TCRdb omits it. This CDR3 spans 22 amino acids. V was clipped by 4 bases and J by 0 bases; unmatched bases: 26. In germline, CDR1 is TSWWSYY, CDR2 QGS. The CDR3 DNA reads as TGTGCTCTTGGGGTCAAAAGGATCTCTCCCGTACTGGGGATTCGGTACACCGATAAACTCATCTTT. Amino acids: CALGVKRISPVLGIRYTDKLIF.

Note on this clone: The protein that TCRdb holds for this DNA derives from a much larger clone and differs from the translated DNA at residue 4, which likely indicates a read error; the protein shown here is translated from the DNA. The chain uses TRDV2 and TRDJ1, with D uncertain. Because TCRdb records no J gene, it was assigned here through a match of the DNA to germline. Germline V gene lookup returns CDR1 GEAIGNYY and CDR2 EKD. The CDR3 is made up of 17 amino acids. The CDR3 nucleotides read TGTGCCTGTAACACCGTGTCCTCTCCGGGGTACACCGATAAACTCATCTTT. Translated: CACNTVSSPGYTDKLIF.

This clone occurred a few times. A far larger clone is off by one base, so a read error is likely. In the same sample, other DNA sequences code for this CDR3. V is TRDV1 and J is TRDJ1; TRDD3 is a possible D gene (6 bases). TCRdb does not report a J gene; here it was assigned by matching the DNA to germline references. This CDR3 comprises 15 residues. Trimming shortened V by 7 bases and J by 8 bases, and 23 bases separated the two germline ends. Germline-derived CDR1 and CDR2 are TSWWSYY and QGS. In DNA, the CDR3 is TGTGCTCTTGTTTTCCCCCTGGAGGGGATGGGGAAACTCATCTTT. Translating gives CALVFPLEGMGKLIF.

This clone was seen more than once but under ten times. A much larger clonotype is one base distant, so this may be a read error. The chain recombines TRDV1 with TRDJ1, with TRDD3 matching 11 bases. TCRdb is silent on the J gene; assignment here came from matching the DNA to germline. Germline-derived CDR1 and CDR2 are TSWWSYY and QGS. CDR3 length equals 19 residues. Trimming cost V 1 base and J 2 bases; bases outside gene matches: 12. CDR3 residues: CALGERSPVGDTRTDKLIF. The CDR3 coding sequence is TGTGCTCTTGGGGAACGGAGCCCCGTGGGGGATACGAGGACCGATAAACTCATCTTT.

In this sample, this clone turned up many times. The V call is TRDV1, the J call TRDJ1, with TRDD2 as a possible D gene (8 bases). Trimming shortened V by 1 base and J by 0 bases, and 24 bases separated the two germline ends. This CDR3 region has 20 residues. CDR1 and CDR2 (germline): TSWWSYY, QGS. CDR3 region: CALGEPAFLYSLGYTDKLIF. The CDR3 DNA reads as TGTGCTCTTGGGGAACCGGCCTTCCTATATTCACTGGGGTACACCGATAAACTCATCTTT.

This clone was counted a few times. J is TRDJ1 and V is TRDV3; a possible D gene is TRDD2 (5 bases). The J gene was not available in TCRdb and was assigned here by matching the DNA to germline segments. The CDR3 is 20 residues long. Germline-derived CDR1 and CDR2 are TVYSNPD and GDNSRS (reference sequence). Between the trimmed V and J ends, which lost 3 bases and 0 bases, there was a span of 32 bases. The CDR3 spells CAFDIGGPKGSAIHTDKLIF. The CDR3 region has the DNA TGTGCCTTCGATATCGGAGGTCCTAAAGGATCCGCCATCCACACCGATAAACTCATCTTT.

At least ten counts were recorded for this clone. TCRdb records a much larger clone's protein for this DNA, with a difference at residue 12 that likely arises from a read error; the protein given is the translation of the DNA. V usage is TRDV1 and J usage is TRDJ1; 9 bases fit TRDD3. The J segment lost 7 bases and the V segment lost 0 bases, leaving 15 bases of the junction unmatched. The CDR3 loop spans 18 amino acids. The germline V gene encodes CDR1 TSWWSYY and CDR2 QGS. This CDR3 reads CALGELSYWGTSYSKLIF. The DNA for the CDR3 is TGTGCTCTTGGGGAACTGTCCTACTGGGGGACCTCCTATAGTAAACTCATCTTT.

For this clone: A much larger clone differs by one base, so this may be a read error. V and J are TRDV1 and TRDJ1; a weak D match, TRDD2 (5 bases). Since TCRdb gives no J gene, matching the DNA to germline was used here to assign it. Between the trimmed V and J ends, which lost 5 bases and 0 bases, there was a span of 28 bases. Germline values: CDR1 TSWWSYY, CDR2 QGS. The CDR3 has 20 amino acids. CDR3 in amino acids: CALGPPKTTVLAPYTDKLIF. The CDR3 DNA is TGTGCTCTTGGGCCCCCCAAAACCACGGTCCTAGCACCGTACACCGATAAACTCATCTTT.

This clone has ten or more counts. Translating this DNA gives a protein that differs at residue 5 from the TCRdb one, which belongs to a much larger clone; a read error is likely, and the protein shown is this translation. This chain joins TRDV1 and TRDJ1; D not certain. This CDR3 comprises 14 residues. V gave up 4 bases and J gave up 0 bases, with 9 bases separating them. Per germline, CDR1 TSWWSYY and CDR2 QGS. The CDR3 bases are TGTGCTCTTGGGGTTCCCAAGTACACCGATAAACTCATCTTT. It codes for CALGVPKYTDKLIF.

This clone was observed a handful of times. The mismatch at residue 10 between this DNA's translation and the TCRdb protein of a much larger clone likely reflects a read error; the protein shown is translated from the DNA. The chain couples TRDV2 to TRDJ3; 7 bases agree with TRDD3. The J gene, absent from TCRdb, was called here by matching the DNA to germline. V trimming: 3 bases; J trimming: 2 bases; junction bases outside the gene matches: 9. The germline V gene has CDR1 GEAIGNYY and CDR2 EKD. The CDR3 is 18 amino acids. The CDR3 sequence: CACDSVLGSTWDTRQMFF. The CDR3 nucleotides read TGTGCCTGTGACTCGGTACTGGGGAGCACCTGGGACACCCGACAGATGTTTTTC.